Listed here are 22 T cell receptor beta chains from one sample, sequenced in a study of blood T cell repertoires in COVID-19. Using immunoSEQ multiplex PCR, the repertoire was profiled, and TCRdb retains in-frame clones only, with some absent. The top ten hold about 9.8% of the sample, which has 310,000 or so clones, around 90% seen once. The sequenced material came from PBMCs or T cells enriched from blood (not recorded which). Receptors were obtained from a woman younger than 35 who had recovered from COVID-19.

The chain employs TRBV12-3 or TRBV12-4 and TRBJ1-5; maybe TRBD1 (5 bases). The CDR3 is made up of 13 amino acids. The ends were cut back, 1 base at V and 7 bases at J, with 8 bases in the middle. The CDR3 region has the DNA TGTGCCAGCAGTTTAGGGGGGAGGCAGCCCCAGCATTTT. Amino acids: CASSLGGRQPQHF.

The V gene is TRBV7-2, the J gene TRBJ1-5, with a possible D match to TRBD1 (6 bases). CDR1 is SGHTA, CDR2 FQGNSA, per germline. The CDR3 is 14 amino acids. The germline V and J ends were trimmed by 5 bases and 7 bases, with 15 bases remaining between them. In nucleotides, the CDR3 is TGTGCCAGCAGCCTCAGGGGAGATGGGCAGCCCCAGCATTTT. Protein sequence: CASSLRGDGQPQHF.

This chain joins TRBV7-2 and TRBJ1-4; D perhaps matches TRBD1 (6 bases). CDR1 and CDR2 from the germline V gene are SGHTA and FQGNSA. The CDR3 covers 15 residues. Deletions cut 5 bases from V and 5 bases from J, with 15 bases between. CDR3 coding DNA: TGTGCCAGCAGCCCTACCGGGACATTGAATGAAAAACTGTTTTTT. It is translated as CASSPTGTLNEKLFF.

V and J are TRBV6-4 and TRBJ2-1; 8 nucleotides agree with TRBD2. The V segment lost 4 bases and the J segment 0 bases; nucleotides outside the gene matches: 2. CDR1 is MRHNA, CDR2 SNTAGT, per germline. There are 15 residues in the CDR3. The CDR3 DNA is TGTGCCAGCAGTGTAGCGGGGAGCTCCTACAATGAGCAGTTCTTC. It codes for CASSVAGSSYNEQFF.

The count of this clone is one. The chain has TRBV7-2 and TRBJ2-3; 7 nucleotides line up with TRBD2. The CDR3 extends over 18 amino acids. The junction had 15 bases not matched to a gene; V was cut back by 1 base and J by 5 bases. CDR1 SGHTA and CDR2 FQGNSA come from the germline V gene. This chain's CDR3 is CASSLVLTHSGFRDTQYF. The CDR3 DNA reads TGTGCCAGCAGCTTAGTTCTGACCCATAGCGGGTTCCGAGATACGCAGTATTTT.

This chain uses TRBV25-1 with TRBJ1-4; 9 positions agree with TRBD1. CDR3 length: 15 amino acids. The V gene end was trimmed by 7 bases and the J gene end by 5 bases; junction bases not matched to a gene: 8. The germline V gene has CDR1 MGHDK and CDR2 SYGVNS. CDR3 residues: CASTPSGTGNEKLFF. CDR3 DNA sequence: TGTGCCAGCACACCATCCGGGACAGGGAATGAAAAACTGTTTTTT.

V gene TRBV21-1 combines with J gene TRBJ1-1; TRBD1, the D gene given by the table, was not confirmed from the DNA. TRBV21-1 is tagged as a pseudogene. The CDR3 runs to 10 residues. CDR3 amino acids: CASSKEQPNF. The CDR3 region has the DNA TGTGCCAGCAGCAAAGAACAGCCGAACTTT.

CDR3 protein: CASSVGGGTYNEQFF. Here the CDR3 DNA reads TGTGCCAGCAGCGTAGGGGGCGGAACCTACAATGAGCAGTTCTTC. The chain combines TRBV9 with TRBJ2-1, with D perhaps TRBD1 (5 bases). Germline loops: CDR1 SGDLS, CDR2 YYNGEE. This CDR3 is built from 15 residues. V shed 0 bases and J shed 2 bases, with 9 bases lying between them.

This clone has a handful of counts. CDR3 nucleotide sequence: TGTGCCATCAGTGAGGTTCAGGGGGCGAGAACTGAAGCTTTCTTT. Protein sequence: CAISEVQGARTEAFF. The chain is built from TRBV10-3 and TRBJ1-1, with TRBD1 matching over 8 bases. The germline CDR1 and CDR2 sequences are ENHRY and SYGVKD. The V gene end was trimmed by 2 bases and the J gene end by 5 bases; junction bases not matched to a gene: 7. The CDR3 is 15 amino acids.

About this clone: Other DNA sequences from this sample encode an identical CDR3 as well. This chain joins TRBV7-6 and TRBJ1-1; 10 bases fit TRBD1. CDR3 length: 13 amino acids. With V trimmed by 5 bases and J by 4 bases, 1 base remained unmatched. Germline CDR1 reads SGHVS; CDR2 reads FNYEAQ. The DNA for the CDR3 is TGTGCCAGCAGCCGGACAGGGGGCACTGAAGCTTTCTTT. It codes for CASSRTGGTEAFF.

This rearrangement joins TRBV6-5 to TRBJ1-3; D remains ambiguous. Trimming left V 1 base short and J 7 bases short, with 8 bases between. Germline-derived CDR1 and CDR2 are MNHEY and SVGAGI. This CDR3 is built from 13 residues. The CDR3 is CASSYLYGNTIYF. In nucleotides, the CDR3 is TGTGCCAGCAGTTACTTGTACGGGAACACCATATATTTT.

J is TRBJ1-1 and V is TRBV27; D gene uncertain. Looked up from germline, CDR1 is MNHEY and CDR2 is SMNVEV (reference sequence). V lost 0 bases and J lost 5, with 7 bases in between. This CDR3 is 13 amino acids long. CDR3 in DNA: TGTGCCAGCAGTTTATCTGTACAGACTGAAGCTTTCTTT. Its translation is CASSLSVQTEAFF.

The chain is built from TRBV7-2 and TRBJ2-3; TRBD2 matches 7 bases. V trimming: 1 base; J trimming: 1 base; junction bases outside the gene matches: 8. Per germline, CDR1 SGHTA and CDR2 FQGNSA. The CDR3 totals 17 residues. CDR3 region: CASSLDDGLAGTDTQYF. CDR3 coding DNA: TGTGCCAGCAGCTTAGATGATGGGCTAGCGGGCACAGATACGCAGTATTTT.

The rearrangement uses TRBV3-1 (or the pseudogene TRBV3-2) and TRBJ1-5; no clear D gene. V lost 1 base, J lost 0 bases, and 10 bases lay in between. Germline V gene sequence: CDR1 LGHDT, CDR2 YNNKEL (reference sequence). This CDR3 spans 16 amino acids. The CDR3 DNA sequence: TGTGCCAGCAGCCAAGCGCTCAGATATAGCAATCAGCCCCAGCATTTT. Its protein product is CASSQALRYSNQPQHF.

The chain links TRBV6-2 or TRBV6-3 to TRBJ2-3; the match to TRBD2 covers 10 bases. Germline CDR1 is MNHEY and CDR2 is SVGEGT. V lost 3 bases, J lost 5 bases, and 8 bases stayed unmatched. The CDR3 extends over 16 amino acids. CDR3 DNA sequence: TGTGCCAGCAGTTATACGAGCGGGAGGGCCGAAGATACGCAGTATTTT. The encoded protein is CASSYTSGRAEDTQYF.

The chain links TRBV5-1 to TRBJ1-6, with TRBD1 matching over 10 bases. This CDR3 comprises 14 residues. Germline V gene lookup returns CDR1 SGHRS and CDR2 YFSETQ. V shed 4 bases, J shed 9 bases, and the junction held 4 bases outside the gene matches. The CDR3 nucleotides are TGCGCCAGCAGCGCGGGACAGGGGAGTTCACCCCTCCACTTT. Translating it yields CASSAGQGSSPLHF.

There are a few counts of this clone. V usage is TRBV6-2 or TRBV6-3 and J usage is TRBJ2-1; 9 nucleotides match TRBD2. The CDR3 runs to 15 residues. V was clipped by 2 bases and J by 4 bases; unmatched bases: 3. Looked up from germline, CDR1 is MNHEY and CDR2 is SVGEGT. The CDR3 loop is CASSYGREGYNEQFF. CDR3 bases: TGTGCCAGCAGTTACGGGCGGGAGGGTTACAATGAGCAGTTCTTC.

This rearrangement joins TRBV4-3 to TRBJ1-5, with D maybe TRBD1 (5 bases). The CDR3 is made up of 15 amino acids. CDR1 is LGHNA and CDR2 is YSLEER in the germline V gene. Trimming removed 0 bases from V and 7 bases from J, with 13 bases in between. Written as DNA, the CDR3 is TGCGCCAGCAGCCAAGAAAGAGGGAGGGACCAGCCCCAGCATTTT. This sequence encodes CASSQERGRDQPQHF.

The rearrangement links TRBV6-5 to TRBJ2-1; TRBD2 is a possible D gene (5 bases). Per the germline V gene, CDR1 is MNHEY and CDR2 is SVGAGI. V lost 2 bases and J lost 6, with 11 bases in between. The CDR3 consists of 14 residues. CDR3 DNA: TGTGCCAGCAGTTACGTGGGAGAGGTCAATGAGCAGTTCTTC. Its translation is CASSYVGEVNEQFF.

V is TRBV4-2 and J is TRBJ1-5; a possible D gene is TRBD1 (5 bases). Germline CDR1 and CDR2: LGHNA and YNFKEQ. V was cut by 0 bases and J by 5 bases, with 14 bases left in between. The CDR3 consists of 16 residues. CDR3 residues: CASSQDAKWGDQPQHF. CDR3 nucleotide sequence: TGTGCCAGCAGCCAAGATGCGAAATGGGGCGATCAGCCCCAGCATTTT.

The rearrangement uses TRBV5-1 and TRBJ1-1, with TRBD1 identical over 10 bases. V shed 5 bases and J 0 bases; nucleotides not matched to a gene: 4. CDR1 SGHRS and CDR2 YFSETQ come from the germline V gene. This CDR3 contains 15 residues. CDR3 residues: CASRLTGGLNTEAFF. The CDR3 DNA reads TGCGCCAGCAGGCTGACAGGGGGCCTGAACACTGAAGCTTTCTTT.

V and J are TRBV5-1 and TRBJ2-1; D gene unclear. This CDR3 has 13 amino acids. V lost 0 bases, J lost 6 bases, and 7 bases lay in between. In germline, CDR1 is SGHRS, CDR2 YFSETQ. The CDR3 protein is CASSLEPGNEQFF. The DNA for the CDR3 is TGCGCCAGCAGCTTGGAGCCAGGCAATGAGCAGTTCTTC.